One sample yielded the 12 T cell receptor beta chains listed below, sequenced in a study of shared clonotypes between healthy human individuals. The method was immunoSEQ multiplex PCR; TCRdb's version includes in-frame clones alone and lacks a portion of them. Of over a million clones in the sample, 70% to 80% were seen once. Sequenced input: memory CD4+ T cells from PBMCs. The subset here: CD45RA-negative fraction. These TCRs come from a man aged 18 to 29 in good health. Some clones in this sample may be carry-over from other donors' samples.

The rearrangement uses TRBV5-6 and TRBJ2-7, with 7 bases aligning to TRBD1. Germline CDR1 SGHDT, CDR2 YYEEEE. The CDR3 is 15 residues long. Germline trimming cut 3 bases from V and 5 bases from J; bases unmatched to any gene: 11. This chain's CDR3 is CASSYRGWWMNEQYF. In DNA, the CDR3 is TGTGCCAGCAGCTACAGGGGTTGGTGGATGAACGAGCAGTACTTC. The full variable domain, in which reference TRBV5-6 and TRBJ2-7 provide the parts outside the CDR3, is DAGVTQSPTHLIKTRGQQVTLRCSPKSGHDTVSWYQQALGQGPQFIFQYYEEEERQRGNFPDRFSGHQFPNYSSELNVNALLLGDSALYLCASSYRGWWMNEQYFGPGTRLTVT.

This chain joins TRBV4-1 and TRBJ2-7; D unclear. The CDR3 is 16 residues long. Trimming left V 1 base short and J 0 bases short, with 13 bases between. CDR1 and CDR2 (germline): MGHRA, YSYEKL. The chain's CDR3 is CASSQVPNGRSYEQYF. DNA of the CDR3: TGCGCCAGCAGCCAAGTTCCTAACGGGCGCTCCTACGAGCAGTACTTC.

This chain connects TRBV28 to TRBJ1-1, with D hard to call. Germline CDR1 MDHEN, CDR2 SYDVKM. There are 14 residues in the CDR3. V lost 5 bases and J lost 1, with 11 bases in between. DNA of the CDR3: TGTGCCAGCAGTAGTGCAGGACGGAACACTGAAGCTTTCTTT. Protein: CASSSAGRNTEAFF.

Concerning this clone: The junction departs from germline at one end; a sequencing error may be responsible. The chain has TRBV6-1 and TRBJ1-6, with D possibly matching TRBD1 (6 bases). Germline V gene lookup returns CDR1 MNHNS and CDR2 SASEGT. This CDR3 spans 15 amino acids. This chain's CDR3 is CASSRTASDNSPLHF. The CDR3 DNA is TGTGCCAGCAGCCGGACAGCCTCCGATAATTCACCCCTCCACTTT.

The chain links TRBV5-1 to TRBJ1-4, with TRBD1 matching 9 bases. There are 15 residues in the CDR3. Germline CDR1 SGHRS, CDR2 YFSETQ. Trimming cost V 2 bases and J 5 bases; bases outside gene matches: 4. This CDR3 reads CASSFAGTGNEKLFF. The CDR3 region has the DNA TGCGCCAGCAGCTTCGCCGGGACAGGGAATGAAAAACTGTTTTTT.

The rearrangement uses TRBV29-1 and TRBJ2-5; tentatively, D is TRBD2 (6 bases). The CDR3 runs 12 residues. In germline, CDR1 is SQVTM, CDR2 ANQGSEA. The ends were cut back, 4 bases at V and 5 bases at J, with 11 bases in the middle. The CDR3 DNA sequence: TGCAGCGTTGTTGAGGCGGGGGAGACCCAGTACTTC. Its translation: CSVVEAGETQYF.

Worth noting for this clone: This sequence may be a read error, since a much larger clone differs from it by one base. The sample has other DNA sequences that encode this CDR3 too. The chain has TRBV9 and TRBJ1-1, with TRBD1 matching 9 bases. This CDR3 has 14 amino acids. CDR1 is SGDLS, CDR2 YYNGEE, per germline. With V trimmed by 4 bases and J by 1 base, 2 bases remained unmatched. The CDR3, as DNA: TGTGCCAGCAGCCCGGGACAGGGGAACACTGAAGCTTTCTTT. This gives the protein CASSPGQGNTEAFF.

In this sample, this clone turned up many times. Other DNA sequences of this sample code for an identical CDR3. The chain recombines TRBV28 with TRBJ1-4; possible D gene TRBD1, 5 bases. This CDR3 comprises 15 residues. V lost 6 bases and J 2 bases, leaving 13 bases between the germline ends. The germline V gene encodes CDR1 MDHEN and CDR2 SYDVKM. The CDR3 here is CASSPTGATNEKLFF. In nucleotides, the CDR3 is TGTGCCAGCAGCCCTACAGGCGCGACTAATGAAAAACTGTTTTTT.

The chain employs TRBV4-3 and TRBJ2-1, with D unclear. CDR3 length: 17 amino acids. Germline CDR1 LGHNA, CDR2 YSLEER. V dropped 0 bases and J dropped 0 bases, with 12 bases sitting between them. CDR3 nucleotide sequence: TGCGCCAGCAGCCAAGATTTGGCAATCCACTCCTACAATGAGCAGTTCTTC. Translated: CASSQDLAIHSYNEQFF.

V and J are TRBV6-5 and TRBJ1-2; the D gene is possibly TRBD1 (6 bases). Germline CDR1 and CDR2: MNHEY and SVGAGI. The CDR3 runs 15 residues. Trimming took 6 bases from V and 8 from J, leaving 22 bases between them. The CDR3 is CASSLKGPGARGYTF. CDR3 nucleotide sequence: TGTGCCAGCAGCCTCAAAGGTCCAGGGGCGAGGGGCTACACCTTC.

CDR3 DNA: TGTGCCAGCAGCTTACTACTCAATGAGCAGTTCTTC. It codes for CASSLLLNEQFF. The chain couples TRBV7-9 to TRBJ2-1, with D hard to call. There are 12 residues in the CDR3. Per the germline V gene, CDR1 is SEHNR and CDR2 is FQNEAQ (reference sequence). The V gene lost 2 bases and the J gene lost 6 bases, with 5 bases spanning the gap.

J is TRBJ1-4 and V is TRBV27; TRBD1 might be the D (5 bases). Germline-derived CDR1 and CDR2 are MNHEY and SMNVEV (reference sequence). V lost 4 bases, J lost 0 bases, and 9 bases lay in between. The CDR3 loop spans 15 amino acids. The CDR3, as DNA: TGTGCCAGCAGTTCTAACAGGCCAACTAATGAAAAACTGTTTTTT. This encodes CASSSNRPTNEKLFF.